This T cell receptor beta chain was sequenced during a study of blood T cells in healthy people across ages. A sample-barcoded 5' primer and a J-beta primer mix were used in a second PCR of roughly 7 to 11 cycles. One entry per CDR3 protein results from TCRdb running MiXCR on the 5' RACE reads. The sample consists of around 1.5 million distinct CDR3 sequences, almost 60% of them appearing once. The V end was cut by 4 bases, the J end by 6 bases, with 10 bases between. The CDR3 length is 13 residues. Germline V gene lookup returns CDR1 KGHDR and CDR2 SFDVKD. This clonotype was detected only once. What it binds is not known. Study-wide findings and caveats: Measured against age, TCR beta diversity per million T cells decreased in a roughly linear manner. Calculation of diversity from one million T cells yielded estimates considered to be underestimates. Naive CD4+ cells and diversity were both higher in long-lived donors than in aged donors.

The specimen sequenced was blood. The chain employs TRBV24-1 and TRBJ2-3; D uncertain. This receptor was obtained from a man between 18 and 35 years old in good health. CDR3 coding DNA: TGTGCCACCAGTGACTCCGATCTGGATACGCAGTATTTT. Translation gives CATSDSDLDTQYF.